Listed below are T cell receptor beta chains from one sample, sequenced in a study of cytomegalovirus exposure and HLA in healthy donors. Repertoires were generated with immunoSEQ multiplex PCR, while TCRdb's copy carries only in-frame clones and drops some. The table lists about 150,000 clones, around 80% of them singletons. Sequencing was carried out using PBMCs. The origin of the receptors is a man aged 25-45 years in good health. Each CDR3 is given with its conserved first and last residue. Fields, in order: D gene, V gene, CDR3 length, J gene, clone size, CDR3 DNA, CDR3 protein. D genes are given only for firm matches. Only part of the rows carry a size: once, few, many, or a class if the clone is expanded.

d_gene: TRBD1; v_gene: TRBV11-3; len: 14; j_gene: TRBJ1-2; abundance: NA; CDR3nt: TGTGCCAGCAGCTTGGAGACAGGGGGCTTTGGCTACACCTTC; CDR3aa: CASSLETGGFGYTF
d_gene: NA; v_gene: TRBV7-9; len: 15; j_gene: TRBJ1-4; abundance: NA; CDR3nt: TGTGCCAGCAGCTTAGCGATCGGCGGTGGTGAAAAACTGTTTTTT; CDR3aa: CASSLAIGGGEKLFF
d_gene: TRBD1; v_gene: TRBV25-1; len: 15; j_gene: TRBJ2-6; abundance: NA; CDR3nt: TGTGCCAGCAGTGGACAGGGCTCTGGGGCCAACGTCCTGACTTTC; CDR3aa: CASSGQGSGANVLTF
d_gene: TRBD2; v_gene: TRBV7-9; len: 14; j_gene: TRBJ2-5; abundance: NA; CDR3nt: TGTTCCAGCAGCGAGACTAGCCCCACGGAGACCCAGTACTTC; CDR3aa: CSSSETSPTETQYF
d_gene: TRBD2; v_gene: TRBV18; len: 18; j_gene: TRBJ2-2; abundance: NA; CDR3nt: TGTGCCAGCTCACCAAGGTCTAGCGGGCCTACGAACACCGGGGAGCTGTTTTTT; CDR3aa: CASSPRSSGPTNTGELFF
d_gene: TRBD1; v_gene: TRBV9; len: 16; j_gene: TRBJ2-7; abundance: NA; CDR3nt: TGTGCCAGCAGCCCTCCGGGGGGACAGGGCTCCTACGAGCAGTACTTC; CDR3aa: CASSPPGGQGSYEQYF
d_gene: TRBD1; v_gene: TRBV11-3; len: 15; j_gene: TRBJ1-2; abundance: NA; CDR3nt: TGTGCCAGCAGCCCCAGGACAGGCGCTAACTATGGCTACACCTTC; CDR3aa: CASSPRTGANYGYTF
d_gene: TRBD2; v_gene: TRBV2; len: 15; j_gene: TRBJ2-1; abundance: NA; CDR3nt: TGTGCCAGCAACCCCTGGGTGGCGGGAGGAAATGAGCAGTTCTTC; CDR3aa: CASNPWVAGGNEQFF
d_gene: NA; v_gene: TRBV6-1; len: 13; j_gene: TRBJ2-2; abundance: NA; CDR3nt: TGTGCCAGCAGACAGGGAAACACCGGGGAGCTGTTTTTT; CDR3aa: CASRQGNTGELFF
d_gene: NA; v_gene: TRBV28; len: 13; j_gene: TRBJ1-6; abundance: NA; CDR3nt: TGTGCCAGCATTCGACGGCAGGGATCACCCCTCCACTTT; CDR3aa: CASIRRQGSPLHF
d_gene: NA; v_gene: TRBV25-1; len: 12; j_gene: TRBJ1-4; abundance: NA; CDR3nt: TGTGCCAGCAGTTGGGCGGGAGAAAAACTGTTTTTT; CDR3aa: CASSWAGEKLFF
d_gene: NA; v_gene: TRBV29-1; len: 11; j_gene: TRBJ1-1; abundance: NA; CDR3nt: TGCAGCGTTGTGGAGGGCCCGGGAGCTTTCTTT; CDR3aa: CSVVEGPGAFF
d_gene: NA; v_gene: TRBV27; len: 15; j_gene: TRBJ1-2; abundance: NA; CDR3nt: TGTGCCAGCAGTTTAGGGCGGGGATCAAACTATGGCTACACCTTC; CDR3aa: CASSLGRGSNYGYTF
d_gene: TRBD1; v_gene: TRBV18; len: 13; j_gene: TRBJ2-7; abundance: NA; CDR3nt: TGTGCCAGCTCACAACAGGGGGCAGGCGAGCAGTACTTC; CDR3aa: CASSQQGAGEQYF
d_gene: NA; v_gene: TRBV28; len: 17; j_gene: TRBJ1-5; abundance: NA; CDR3nt: TGTGCCAGCAGTTTATCTCCCCCCCATGGGACTGGACAGCCCCAGCATTTT; CDR3aa: CASSLSPPHGTGQPQHF
d_gene: NA; v_gene: TRBV6-5; len: 14; j_gene: TRBJ2-7; abundance: NA; CDR3nt: TGTGCCAGCAGTTACGCTAGCGCGTCCTACGAGCAGTACTTC; CDR3aa: CASSYASASYEQYF
d_gene: TRBD1; v_gene: TRBV7-2; len: 13; j_gene: TRBJ1-2; abundance: once; CDR3nt: TGTGCCAGCAGCATCTACCGGGACAGGACCTACACCTTC; CDR3aa: CASSIYRDRTYTF
d_gene: NA; v_gene: TRBV7-3; len: 16; j_gene: TRBJ2-1; abundance: NA; CDR3nt: TGTGCCAGCAGCCCAATAGCGGTGAGCTCCTACAATGAGCAGTTCTTC; CDR3aa: CASSPIAVSSYNEQFF
d_gene: NA; v_gene: TRBV7-8; len: 12; j_gene: TRBJ2-3; abundance: few; CDR3nt: TGTGCCAGCAGACGATCGGGGGATACGCAGTATTTT; CDR3aa: CASRRSGDTQYF
d_gene: NA; v_gene: TRBV30; len: 14; j_gene: TRBJ1-3; abundance: NA; CDR3nt: TGTGCCTGGAGTCTGTACAGCTCTGGAAACACCATATATTTT; CDR3aa: CAWSLYSSGNTIYF
d_gene: TRBD2; v_gene: TRBV6-1; len: 17; j_gene: TRBJ2-4; abundance: NA; CDR3nt: TGTGCCAGCAGTGAACCCGGACTAGCGGAAAACTGGGGCATTCAGTACTTC; CDR3aa: CASSEPGLAENWGIQYF
d_gene: TRBD2; v_gene: TRBV5-4; len: 14; j_gene: TRBJ2-7; abundance: NA; CDR3nt: TGTGCCAGCAGCCTACAGCGGGAGACTTACGAGCAGTACTTC; CDR3aa: CASSLQRETYEQYF
d_gene: TRBD1; v_gene: TRBV28; len: 15; j_gene: TRBJ2-7; abundance: NA; CDR3nt: TGTGCCAGCAGTCCCATCGGGACAGGGATCGACGAGCAGTACTTC; CDR3aa: CASSPIGTGIDEQYF
d_gene: NA; v_gene: TRBV5-1; len: 14; j_gene: TRBJ2-3; abundance: NA; CDR3nt: TGCGCCAGCAGCCCGACTTGGGTGGCAGATACGCAGTATTTT; CDR3aa: CASSPTWVADTQYF
d_gene: TRBD2; v_gene: TRBV19; len: 14; j_gene: TRBJ2-1; abundance: NA; CDR3nt: TGTGCCAGTAGCGGGGGACTAGCGGGGGGAAGGCAGTTCTTC; CDR3aa: CASSGGLAGGRQFF
d_gene: TRBD1; v_gene: TRBV5-1; len: 14; j_gene: TRBJ1-4; abundance: NA; CDR3nt: TGCGCCAGCAGCCCGGGACAGACTAATGAAAAACTGTTTTTT; CDR3aa: CASSPGQTNEKLFF
d_gene: TRBD2; v_gene: TRBV28; len: 14; j_gene: TRBJ2-1; abundance: once; CDR3nt: TGTGCCAGCAGTTTATGGCTAGCGGGAGGTGAGCAGTTCTTC; CDR3aa: CASSLWLAGGEQFF
d_gene: NA; v_gene: TRBV5-6; len: 12; j_gene: TRBJ1-2; abundance: NA; CDR3nt: TGTGCCAGCACCCTACAGGGAGATGGCTACACCTTC; CDR3aa: CASTLQGDGYTF
d_gene: TRBD1; v_gene: TRBV5-1; len: 14; j_gene: TRBJ1-4; abundance: NA; CDR3nt: TGCGCCAGCAGCTTAGGGACAGTTAATGAAAAACTGTTTTTT; CDR3aa: CASSLGTVNEKLFF
d_gene: TRBD2; v_gene: TRBV6-5; len: 14; j_gene: TRBJ2-7; abundance: few; CDR3nt: TGTGCCAGCACCTTGACTAGCGGGAGTTACGAGCAGTACTTC; CDR3aa: CASTLTSGSYEQYF
d_gene: TRBD2; v_gene: TRBV4-3; len: 15; j_gene: TRBJ2-7; abundance: NA; CDR3nt: TGCGCCAGCAGCCTCCAAGCGGCGGGAGCTGACGAGCAGTACTTC; CDR3aa: CASSLQAAGADEQYF
d_gene: TRBD2; v_gene: TRBV27; len: 15; j_gene: TRBJ2-1; abundance: NA; CDR3nt: TGTGCCAGCGGACTAGCGGGGGTCTCCTACAATGAGCAGTTCTTC; CDR3aa: CASGLAGVSYNEQFF
d_gene: TRBD1; v_gene: TRBV7-6; len: 19; j_gene: TRBJ2-7; abundance: NA; CDR3nt: TGTGCCAGCAGCTCCATGGCCCCTAGACTCCGGGACAGTAGTGCCGAGCAGTACTTC; CDR3aa: CASSSMAPRLRDSSAEQYF
d_gene: TRBD1; v_gene: TRBV7-8; len: 18; j_gene: TRBJ2-1; abundance: NA; CDR3nt: TGTGCCAGCAGCTCGGGACAGGGTCTTGAAACATCCTACAATGAGCAGTTCTTC; CDR3aa: CASSSGQGLETSYNEQFF
d_gene: NA; v_gene: TRBV5-4; len: 12; j_gene: TRBJ2-7; abundance: NA; CDR3nt: TGTGCCAGCAGCTCCGGTACCTACGAGCAGTACTTC; CDR3aa: CASSSGTYEQYF
d_gene: NA; v_gene: TRBV15; len: 15; j_gene: TRBJ1-5; abundance: few; CDR3nt: TGTGCCACCACAAACGGGGGGACACTCAATCAGCCCCAGCATTTT; CDR3aa: CATTNGGTLNQPQHF
d_gene: TRBD2; v_gene: TRBV27; len: 15; j_gene: TRBJ2-1; abundance: NA; CDR3nt: TGTGCCAGCAGTTCCGGGACTAGCGGGTACAATGAGCAGTTCTTC; CDR3aa: CASSSGTSGYNEQFF
d_gene: NA; v_gene: TRBV27; len: 13; j_gene: TRBJ1-1; abundance: NA; CDR3nt: TGTGCCAGCAGTTGGTCGGTGAACACTGAAGCTTTCTTT; CDR3aa: CASSWSVNTEAFF
d_gene: NA; v_gene: TRBV7-9; len: 12; j_gene: TRBJ2-3; abundance: NA; CDR3nt: TGTTCCAGCAGCCCCCAGGAAGATACGCAGTATTTT; CDR3aa: CSSSPQEDTQYF
d_gene: NA; v_gene: TRBV29-1; len: 15; j_gene: TRBJ1-3; abundance: NA; CDR3nt: TGCAGCGTTAGGACAGTCTTCATGGGAGGAAACACCATATATTTT; CDR3aa: CSVRTVFMGGNTIYF
d_gene: NA; v_gene: TRBV28; len: 17; j_gene: TRBJ1-6; abundance: NA; CDR3nt: TGTGCCAGCAGTCCGGACACCCAGAGCTCCTATAATTCACCCCTCCACTTT; CDR3aa: CASSPDTQSSYNSPLHF
d_gene: NA; v_gene: TRBV5-1; len: 14; j_gene: TRBJ2-5; abundance: NA; CDR3nt: TGCGCCAGCAGCTTGGGTCAGTTGAAAGAGACTCAGTACTTC; CDR3aa: CASSLGQLKETQYF
d_gene: NA; v_gene: TRBV7-9; len: 15; j_gene: TRBJ2-7; abundance: few; CDR3nt: TGTGCCAGCAGCTTAGTCGGTTCTAGCGCCGGCGAGCAGTACTTC; CDR3aa: CASSLVGSSAGEQYF
d_gene: NA; v_gene: TRBV15; len: 16; j_gene: TRBJ1-4; abundance: NA; CDR3nt: TGTGCCACCAGCAGAGCTCGCGGCAGATTTAATGAAAAACTGTTTTTT; CDR3aa: CATSRARGRFNEKLFF
d_gene: NA; v_gene: TRBV10-3; len: 14; j_gene: TRBJ2-7; abundance: NA; CDR3nt: TGTGCCATCAGTGAGCGCCAGGGAATCTACGAGCAGTACTTC; CDR3aa: CAISERQGIYEQYF
d_gene: NA; v_gene: TRBV7-9; len: 12; j_gene: TRBJ2-7; abundance: NA; CDR3nt: TGTTCCAGCAGCTCGACGGGCTACGAGCAGTACTTC; CDR3aa: CSSSSTGYEQYF
d_gene: TRBD1; v_gene: TRBV19; len: 15; j_gene: TRBJ2-3; abundance: NA; CDR3nt: TGTGCCAGTTGGGGTGGGGACAGTTCCTCAGATACGCAGTATTTT; CDR3aa: CASWGGDSSSDTQYF
d_gene: NA; v_gene: TRBV7-8; len: 12; j_gene: TRBJ1-6; abundance: few; CDR3nt: TGTGCCAGCAGCTTAGGACCAGGGCCCCTCCACTTT; CDR3aa: CASSLGPGPLHF
d_gene: TRBD2; v_gene: TRBV13; len: 16; j_gene: TRBJ2-3; abundance: NA; CDR3nt: TGTGCCAGCACCCATGGCGGGAGGGAGGTGACAGATACGCAGTATTTT; CDR3aa: CASTHGGREVTDTQYF
d_gene: NA; v_gene: TRBV7-9; len: 14; j_gene: TRBJ2-7; abundance: NA; CDR3nt: TGTGCCAGCAGCTTAACGGGAGAGCTCTACGAGCAGTACTTC; CDR3aa: CASSLTGELYEQYF
d_gene: TRBD2; v_gene: TRBV7-3; len: 14; j_gene: TRBJ2-1; abundance: NA; CDR3nt: TGTGCCAGCAGCGCGGCGGGGGTGCGGAATGAGCAGTTCTTC; CDR3aa: CASSAAGVRNEQFF
d_gene: TRBD2; v_gene: TRBV12-5; len: 19; j_gene: TRBJ2-7; abundance: few; CDR3nt: TGTGCTAGTGGTGACTCGGGACTAGCGAGTGTCCCAGGTTCCTACGAGCAGTACTTC; CDR3aa: CASGDSGLASVPGSYEQYF
d_gene: TRBD2; v_gene: TRBV9; len: 14; j_gene: TRBJ2-5; abundance: NA; CDR3nt: TGTGCCAGCAGCGAGGCGGGAGGATTAGAGACCCAGTACTTC; CDR3aa: CASSEAGGLETQYF
d_gene: NA; v_gene: TRBV14; len: 11; j_gene: TRBJ1-4; abundance: NA; CDR3nt: TGCGCCCCAGGGAGGGGTGAAAAACTGTTTTTT; CDR3aa: CAPGRGEKLFF
d_gene: TRBD1; v_gene: TRBV4-1; len: 14; j_gene: TRBJ2-7; abundance: once; CDR3nt: TGCGCCAGCAGTCGGGACAGGGACTCCTACGAGCAGTACTTC; CDR3aa: CASSRDRDSYEQYF